This T cell receptor beta chain was captured by sequencing in a study of cytomegalovirus exposure and HLA in healthy donors. Regarding this clone: Its antigen is as yet unknown.

Germline CDR1 reads MDHEN; CDR2 reads SYDVKM. This CDR3 region has 15 residues. J was trimmed by 9 bases and V by 5 bases; bases with no gene match: 6. PCR amplification relied on 60 Vbeta primers (plus 13 Jbeta primers). TCRdb keeps only in-frame clones here, not all; method: immunoSEQ multiplex PCR. This repertoire shows about 110,000 clones, roughly 85% found once; its top ten account for about 3.1%. Whole-study findings and limits: Accurate HLA-A and HLA-B prediction from TCR beta sequences was reported for most subjects. What a later analysis showed was that several of the most significant clusters appeared linked to common viral pathogens.

This sequence joins TRBV28 and TRBJ2-1; 14 nucleotides agree with TRBD2. The specimen sequenced was PBMCs. The TCR was taken from a woman in her thirties or forties in good health and CMV-seronegative. The CDR3, as DNA: TGTGCCAGCAGTCCGACTAGCGGGAGGGCCGTTGAGCAGTTCTTC. Its protein product is CASSPTSGRAVEQFF.